Below, 25 T cell receptor beta chains from the same sample are listed, as sequenced in a study of CD8+CD57+ T cells in acquired aplastic anemia. CDR3 and TCR beta VDJ profiling relied on a genomic DNA template. MiXCR, run by TCRdb on the reads, gives a single entry per CDR3 protein. This sample has about 58,000 distinct CDR3 sequences, with approximately 54% found just once. Flow cytometry had shown expanded CD8+CD57+ cells in the patients chosen for sequencing. Sequencing was done on a sample of sorted CD4+, CD8+, or CD8+CD57+ T cells (not recorded which) from PBMCs. Receptors originate from a human donor with aplastic anemia.

The count of this clonotype is one. The V and J genes are TRBV6-5 and TRBJ1-2; maybe TRBD1 (6 bases). In germline, CDR1 is MNHEY, CDR2 SVGAGI. V lost 0 bases to trimming and J lost 12 bases, with 20 bases between them. This CDR3 is 15 amino acids long. Here the CDR3 reads CASSYSRTAFFGNTF. CDR3 in DNA: TGTGCCAGCAGTTACTCGAGGACAGCTTTCTTCGGGAACACCTTC.

This clonotype occurred many times. The rearrangement joins TRBV12-3 or TRBV12-4 to TRBJ1-2, with D perhaps TRBD1 (5 bases). This CDR3 is 15 amino acids long. V lost 8 bases, J lost 2 bases, and 18 bases lay in between. CDR3 in DNA: TGTGCCAGCGGACAATGGGACGGTATCAACTATGGCTACACCTTC. It is translated as CASGQWDGINYGYTF.

This clonotype has a count of ten or more. This chain links TRBV5-5 with TRBJ2-5; the D gene is possibly TRBD2 (5 bases). Germline V lookup: CDR1 SGHKS, CDR2 YYEKEE (reference sequence). The CDR3 has 14 amino acids. Trimming removed 2 bases at V and 2 bases at J, with 10 bases between. The CDR3 DNA sequence: TGTGCCAGCAGCTTAGAGGGTTGGCAAGAGACCCAGTACTTC. Translating it yields CASSLEGWQETQYF.

This clonotype has only one observation. The CDR3 does not end in the conserved phenylalanine or tryptophan, so this is likely a read error. The DNA is left out, because the CDR3 cannot be placed on it with certainty; the CDR3 is given as TCRdb lists it. The chain combines TRBV20-1 with TRBJ1-1; the DNA was not used to check the table's D call, TRBD1. Ends included, the CDR3 has 15 residues. Germline-derived CDR1 and CDR2 are DFQATT and SNEGSKA (reference sequence). This CDR3 reads CSAIAGDGDREKLCT.

Of note for this clonotype: This may be a read error: a much more frequent sequence differs by one nucleotide. This sequence joins TRBV18 and TRBJ2-7; TRBD1 agrees at 8 bases. The CDR3 loop spans 15 amino acids. Per the germline V gene, CDR1 is KGHSH and CDR2 is LQKENI. J was trimmed by 7 bases and V by 3 bases; bases with no gene match: 11. The CDR3 DNA sequence: TGTGCCAGCTCACCTGGACAGGGTATGGTCTATGAGCAGTACTTC. This translates into CASSPGQGMVYEQYF.

This clonotype is deemed medium-sized. The V gene is TRBV15, the J gene TRBJ2-7; D call uncertain. Germline V CDR1 and CDR2: LNHNV, YYDKDF (reference sequence). Trimming shortened V by 0 bases and J by 5 bases, and 14 bases separated the two germline ends. This CDR3 region has 15 residues. CDR3 protein: CATSRDKGVRNEQYF. The CDR3 DNA is TGTGCCACCAGCAGAGATAAGGGCGTTAGGAACGAGCAGTACTTC.

This sequence joins TRBV25-1 and TRBJ2-5; D tentatively fits TRBD1 or TRBD2 (5 bases each). Germline CDR1 reads MGHDK; CDR2 reads SYGVNS. The CDR3 is 12 amino acids. V gave up 8 bases and J gave up 7 bases, with 14 bases separating them. CDR3 residues: CASERGRGTQYF. The CDR3 nucleotides read TGTGCCAGCGAGAGGGGAAGGGGGACCCAGTACTTC.

There are a few counts of this clonotype. A much larger clone differs by one base, so this may be a read error. The CDR3 coding sequence is TGTGCCAGCAGCCGACAGGGGGGTAACGAGCAGTACTTC. This sequence encodes CASSRQGGNEQYF. The J gene is TRBJ2-7, the V gene TRBV27; 9 bases are a match to TRBD1. The CDR3 runs 13 residues. V was clipped by 6 bases and J by 5 bases; unmatched bases: 5. Germline CDR1 reads MNHEY; CDR2 reads SMNVEV (reference sequence).

This chain joins TRBV7-9 and TRBJ2-2, with no clear D. The germline gives CDR1 SEHNR, CDR2 FQNEAQ (reference sequence). V was cut by 6 bases and J by 4 bases, with 12 bases left in between. CDR3 length: 14 residues. CDR3 sequence reads: CASSPVPSTGELFF. The CDR3 bases are TGTGCCAGCAGTCCCGTCCCTAGCACCGGGGAGCTGTTTTTT.

On this clonotype itself: The junction departs from germline at one end; a sequencing error may be responsible. The chain uses TRBV7-7 and TRBJ2-1, with D uncertain. From germline, CDR1 is SSHAT and CDR2 FNYEAQ (reference sequence). The CDR3 loop spans 13 amino acids. Here the CDR3 DNA reads TGTGCTAGCAGCTTATCCCCGAGGAATGAGCAGTTCTTC. It encodes CASSLSPRNEQFF.

This clonotype was seen repeatedly, ten times or more. The V call is TRBV7-9, the J call TRBJ2-6; a weak D match, TRBD1 (6 bases). Trimming left V 0 bases short and J 2 bases short, with 14 bases between. Germline loops: CDR1 SEHNR, CDR2 FQNEAQ (reference sequence). This CDR3 has 18 residues. The CDR3 DNA is TGTGCCAGCAGCTTAGCAGGGTCAGGGGCTGCTGGGGCCAACGTCCTGACTTTC. Its translation: CASSLAGSGAAGANVLTF.

This clonotype came up many times. J is TRBJ1-1 and V is TRBV5-4, with D perhaps matching TRBD1 (5 bases). This CDR3 has 13 amino acids. CDR1 SGHNT and CDR2 YYREEE come from the germline V gene (reference sequence). Trimming took 2 bases from V and 7 from J, leaving 12 bases between them. The CDR3 reads CASSFWGGGEAFF. The CDR3 DNA follows: TGTGCCAGCAGCTTCTGGGGCGGCGGTGAAGCTTTCTTT. Full variable domain (outside the CDR3, taken from reference TRBV5-4 and TRBJ1-1): ETGVTQSPTHLIKTRGQQVTLRCSSQSGHNTVSWYQQALGQGPQFIFQYYREEENGRGNFPPRFSGLQFPNYSSELNVNALELDDSALYLCASSFWGGGEAFFGQGTRLTVV.

The chain links TRBV19 to TRBJ1-2; maybe TRBD1 (5 bases). Trimming removed 9 bases from V and 8 bases from J, with 22 bases in between. CDR1 LNHDA and CDR2 SQIVND come from the germline V gene (reference sequence). The CDR3 extends over 14 amino acids. CDR3 loop: CASLDRGHLSGYTF. The CDR3 nucleotides are TGTGCCAGCCTCGATCGGGGCCACCTATCCGGCTACACCTTC.

The genes are TRBV10-3 and TRBJ2-7; D may be TRBD2 (5 bases). The CDR3 has 14 residues. With 7 bases removed from V and 9 bases from J, the gap between germline ends came to 22 bases. CDR1 is ENHRY and CDR2 is SYGVKD in the germline V gene. CDR3 nucleotide sequence: TGTGCCATCAACCACTCGGCAGGAGGAGGAGGGCAGTACTTC. Encoded protein: CAINHSAGGGGQYF.

The chain carries TRBV9 and TRBJ1-1; D gene uncertain. CDR3 length: 14 residues. The germline CDR1 and CDR2 sequences are SGDLS and YYNGEE. Deletions cut 0 bases from V and 5 bases from J, with 11 bases between. CDR3: CASSVDGGLTEAFF. CDR3 nucleotides: TGTGCCAGCAGCGTAGATGGAGGGTTGACTGAAGCTTTCTTT. Combining the CDR3 with reference TRBV9 and TRBJ1-1 gives the whole variable domain DSGVTQTPKHLITATGQRVTLRCSPRSGDLSVYWYQQSLDQGLQFLIQYYNGEERAKGNILERFSAQQFPDLHSELNLSSLELGDSALYFCASSVDGGLTEAFFGQGTRLTVV.

V gene TRBV20-1 combines with J gene TRBJ1-6, with 7 positions matching TRBD1. V lost 5 bases to trimming and J lost 10 bases; unmatched junction nucleotides: 11. The length of the CDR3 is 14 residues. Per germline, CDR1 DFQATT and CDR2 SNEGSKA (reference sequence). The CDR3 region is CSAGQSTGNSPLHF. DNA for the CDR3: TGCAGTGCTGGCCAATCGACAGGGAACTCACCCCTCCACTTT.

The chain carries TRBV6-1 and TRBJ1-3; D may be TRBD1 (5 bases). The CDR3 has 15 amino acids. With 2 bases removed from V and 5 bases from J, the gap between germline ends came to 13 bases. Germline assignment: CDR1 MNHNS and CDR2 SASEGT. The CDR3 protein is CASSEMGGLRNTIYF. The DNA for the CDR3 is TGTGCCAGCAGTGAAATGGGGGGTTTAAGAAACACCATATATTTT.

This clonotype was counted ten times or more. The rearrangement uses TRBV9 and TRBJ2-5; 10 bases are a match to TRBD2. CDR1 and CDR2 (germline): SGDLS, YYNGEE. Trimming cost V 3 bases and J 5 bases; bases outside gene matches: 7. The CDR3 is 15 amino acids. The CDR3 DNA reads TGTGCCAGCAGCGCCAGAAGCGGGGGGGGGGAGACCCAGTACTTC. Protein product: CASSARSGGGETQYF. The full variable domain, rest sourced from reference TRBV9 and TRBJ2-5, is DSGVTQTPKHLITATGQRVTLRCSPRSGDLSVYWYQQSLDQGLQFLIQYYNGEERAKGNILERFSAQQFPDLHSELNLSSLELGDSALYFCASSARSGGGETQYFGPGTRLLVL.

This clonotype was observed at least ten times. This chain connects TRBV5-6 to TRBJ2-7; 9 bases map to TRBD1. This CDR3 comprises 14 residues. Trimming took 0 bases from V and 2 from J; bases not matched to a gene: 0. Germline-derived CDR1 and CDR2 are SGHDT and YYEEEE. The CDR3 region is CASSLGQGAYEQYV. In DNA form, the CDR3 reads TGTGCCAGCAGCTTGGGACAGGGGGCCTACGAGCAGTACGTC.

The chain couples TRBV4-1 to TRBJ1-2, with 7 bases fitting TRBD1. The CDR3 spans 15 residues. V lost 6 bases and J lost 3; bases outside the gene matches: 10. The germline CDR1 and CDR2 sequences are MGHRA and YSYEKL. For the CDR3, the DNA is TGCGCCAGCAGACTAGGGGGCGGGGGCGACTATGGCTACACCTTC. Protein product: CASRLGGGGDYGYTF.

V is TRBV5-1 and J is TRBJ1-2, with D possibly matching TRBD1 (6 bases). V was clipped by 0 bases and J by 8 bases, with 11 bases between them. The germline V gene encodes CDR1 SGHRS and CDR2 YFSETQ. The CDR3 is 13 amino acids. In DNA, the CDR3 is TGCGCCAGCAGCTTGGAGACAGGATACGGCTACACCTTC. This gives the protein CASSLETGYGYTF.

The J gene is TRBJ2-1, the V gene TRBV7-8, with 7 nucleotides matching TRBD1. Germline CDR1 is SGHVS and CDR2 is FQNEAQ. The V segment lost 3 bases and the J segment 4 bases; nucleotides outside the gene matches: 0. CDR3 length: 13 amino acids. CDR3 amino acids: CASSLTGYNEQFF. The CDR3 nucleotides read TGTGCCAGCAGCTTGACAGGGTACAATGAGCAGTTCTTC.

This clonotype was detected a few times. J is TRBJ1-5 and V is TRBV19; no reliable D call. The V end was cut by 7 bases, the J end by 3 bases, with 10 bases between. The CDR3 runs 13 residues. Per germline, CDR1 LNHDA and CDR2 SQIVND (reference sequence). In DNA form, the CDR3 reads TGTGCCAGTACTGAGGCAGTCAATCAGCCCCAGCATTTT. It yields the protein CASTEAVNQPQHF.

J is TRBJ1-2 and V is TRBV7-9; D is uncertain. From germline, CDR1 is SEHNR and CDR2 FQNEAQ (reference sequence). V shed 5 bases and J shed 0 bases, with 4 bases lying between them. CDR3 length: 12 residues. The CDR3 DNA reads TGTGCCAGCAGCCCGGCTAACTATGGCTACACCTTC. Amino acids: CASSPANYGYTF.

The rearrangement uses TRBV2 and TRBJ1-5; the match to TRBD1 covers 9 bases. This CDR3 has 14 amino acids. V trimming: 4 bases; J trimming: 3 bases; junction bases outside the gene matches: 1. The germline gives CDR1 SNHLY, CDR2 FYNNEI. In DNA form, the CDR3 reads TGTGCCAGCAGTGGACAGGGGGACAATCAGCCCCAGCATTTT. As protein: CASSGQGDNQPQHF. Using reference TRBV2 and TRBJ1-5 for the parts outside the CDR3, the full variable domain is EPEVTQTPSHQVTQMGQEVILRCVPISNHLYFYWYRQILGQKVEFLVSFYNNEISEKSEIFDDQFSVERPDGSNFTLKIRSTKLEDSAMYFCASSGQGDNQPQHFGDGTRLSIL.